These T cell receptor beta chains were read from a single sample in a study of beta chain features in type 1 diabetes. Here immunoSEQ multiplex PCR was the method, and the copy in TCRdb shows in-frame clones only, minus some. The sample includes about 250,000 clones, roughly a tenth of them seen just once. The source material was naive CD4+ T cells from blood. The receptors were gathered from a man younger than 40 with type 1 diabetes. CDR3s include the opening cysteine and the closing phenylalanine or tryptophan. Each record gives: D gene, clone size, J gene, V gene, CDR3 DNA, CDR3 protein. A D gene is named only where the DNA matches it firmly. Size tells how often a clone was seen (once, few, many) or the class of an expanded clone, and some rows leave it out.

NA | few | TRBJ2-6 | TRBV18 | TGTGCCAGCTCACCATCAGTCTCTGGGGCCAACGTCCTGACTTTC | CASSPSVSGANVLTF
NA | few | TRBJ1-1 | TRBV6-1 | TGTGCCAGCAGTGAAAATGGGGGCGTTCGCACTGAAGCTTTCTTT | CASSENGGVRTEAFF
NA | NA | TRBJ1-5 | TRBV7-2 | TGTGCCAGTCTACAGGGCCCCAATCAGCCCCAGCATTTT | CASLQGPNQPQHF
NA | NA | TRBJ2-2 | TRBV5-1 | TGCGCCAGCAGCTTGCAGGGTAACACCGGGGAGCTGTTTTTT | CASSLQGNTGELFF
TRBD1 | NA | TRBJ1-5 | TRBV2 | TGTGCCAGCAGTGATACAGGGGGCAATCAGCCCCAGCATTTT | CASSDTGGNQPQHF
NA | few | TRBJ2-7 | TRBV10-2 | TGCGCCAGCAGTGCCTGGGAGGGGGAAAGGGGCTACGAGCAGTACTTC | CASSAWEGERGYEQYF
TRBD1 | NA | TRBJ1-2 | TRBV18 | TGTGCCAGCTTTTCCCGGGACAGGGGTGGCTATGGCTACACCTTC | CASFSRDRGGYGYTF
NA | NA | TRBJ1-6 | TRBV9 | TGTGCCAGCAGCGTAGCTCCCTCTCCCCCAGATTCACCCCTCCACTTT | CASSVAPSPPDSPLHF
NA | NA | TRBJ1-2 | TRBV29-1 | TGCAGCGTCAGCAGGACTTCTAACTATGGCTACACCTTC | CSVSRTSNYGYTF
NA | NA | TRBJ2-3 | TRBV5-1 | TGCGCCAGCAGACTAGGGGGGGCAGATACGCAGTATTTT | CASRLGGADTQYF
NA | few | TRBJ1-4 | TRBV30 | TGTGCCTGGAGCCGTGACAACAGTGAAAAACTGTTTTTT | CAWSRDNSEKLFF
TRBD2 | few | TRBJ2-3 | TRBV5-6 | TGTGCCAGCAGCTCATTTCCGGGACTAGCGGACACAGATACGCAGTATTTT | CASSSFPGLADTDTQYF
NA | NA | TRBJ2-5 | TRBV18 | TGTGCCAGCTCACCAGGCCCAGAGACCCAGTACTTC | CASSPGPETQYF
NA | few | TRBJ1-2 | TRBV18 | TGTGCCAGCTCACCACAGGAAAGGAGTCTTGGCTACACCTTC | CASSPQERSLGYTF
NA | NA | TRBJ1-1 | TRBV29-1 | TGCAGCGTTATAGACAGTCCGAACACTGAAGCTTTCTTT | CSVIDSPNTEAFF
NA | few | TRBJ1-5 | TRBV19 | TGTGCCAGTAGGCTTCGGGGGACCAGCAATCAGCCCCAGCATTTT | CASRLRGTSNQPQHF
NA | few | TRBJ2-3 | TRBV19 | TGTGCCAGTAGCCTAGGACTAAACACAGATACGCAGTATTTT | CASSLGLNTDTQYF
TRBD1 | NA | TRBJ2-6 | TRBV18 | TGTGCCAGCTCACTTAATACAGGGGCTGGGGCCAACGTCCTGACTTTC | CASSLNTGAGANVLTF
NA | few | TRBJ1-6 | TRBV6-5 | TGTGCCAGCATCCGGGGACTGTGGGATAATTCACCCCTCCACTTT | CASIRGLWDNSPLHF
NA | NA | TRBJ2-3 | TRBV7-9 | TGTGCCAGCAACACCCGGGGAGGGGGGGGCGGCACAGATACGCAGTATTTT | CASNTRGGGGGTDTQYF
NA | few | TRBJ2-6 | TRBV18 | TGTGCCAGCTCACCACAGGGGTCGACCTCTGGGGCCAACGTCCTGACTTTC | CASSPQGSTSGANVLTF
TRBD2 | few | TRBJ2-5 | TRBV7-2 | TGTGCCAGCAGTTTAACTAGCGGGGGGTTCTATAAGACCCAGTACTTC | CASSLTSGGFYKTQYF
NA | NA | TRBJ1-2 | TRBV5-1 | TGCGCCAGCAGCTTGGCCGGGGGGAACTATGGCTACACCTTC | CASSLAGGNYGYTF
NA | NA | TRBJ2-2 | TRBV9 | TGTGCCAGCAGCGTACTACAGGCGAACACCGGGGAGCTGTTTTTT | CASSVLQANTGELFF
TRBD2 | few | TRBJ2-6 | TRBV10-3 | TGTGCCACCGGGAGGGGCGCCCCTGGGGCCAACGTCCTGACTTTC | CATGRGAPGANVLTF
NA | few | TRBJ2-7 | TRBV5-1 | TGCGCCAGCAGGGATGGCAGGGCAAGTTACGAGCAGTACTTC | CASRDGRASYEQYF
TRBD2 | NA | TRBJ2-5 | TRBV9 | TGTGCCAGCAGCGTAGGCTCTAGCGGGGGTCATAGGGAGACCCAGTACTTC | CASSVGSSGGHRETQYF
TRBD2 | few | TRBJ2-2 | TRBV5-1 | TGCGCCAGCAGCGGGCTAGCGGGAGGCACCGGGGAGCTGTTTTTT | CASSGLAGGTGELFF
TRBD1 | NA | TRBJ2-7 | TRBV5-5 | TGTGCCAGCAGCTTGACCGGGACAGGCTCGTGGGAGCAGTACTTC | CASSLTGTGSWEQYF
NA | few | TRBJ2-5 | TRBV5-6 | TGTGCCAGCAGCTCACCCCGGGGAGGAGAGACCCAGTACTTC | CASSSPRGGETQYF
NA | NA | TRBJ2-2 | TRBV2 | TGTGCCAGCAGTTATACAGAGACCGGGGAGCTGTTTTTT | CASSYTETGELFF